A single TCR beta chain is shown here with its context. This entry comes from a study of OX40 agonist ivuxolimab in advanced cancers. Produced via immunoSEQ multiplex PCR; TCRdb's table is partial and in-frame only. The profile shows tens of thousands of clones, 70% to 90% of them singletons. This CDR3 spans 17 amino acids. V lost 1 base to trimming and J lost 0 bases, with 15 bases between them. The germline gives CDR1 MGHRA, CDR2 YSYEKL. Sequencing used CD4+ or CD8+ T cells sorted from blood, obtained in a trial of the OX40 agonist ivuxolimab. The receptor was isolated from an adult with an advanced solid tumor such as melanoma, head and neck, liver or kidney cancer. This chain joins TRBV4-1 and TRBJ1-1, with a possible D match to TRBD1 (5 bases). CDR3 nucleotides: TGCGCCAGCAGCCAAGGTCAGGGACGGGCATTGAACACTGAAGCTTTCTTT. Its translation is CASSQGQGRALNTEAFF.